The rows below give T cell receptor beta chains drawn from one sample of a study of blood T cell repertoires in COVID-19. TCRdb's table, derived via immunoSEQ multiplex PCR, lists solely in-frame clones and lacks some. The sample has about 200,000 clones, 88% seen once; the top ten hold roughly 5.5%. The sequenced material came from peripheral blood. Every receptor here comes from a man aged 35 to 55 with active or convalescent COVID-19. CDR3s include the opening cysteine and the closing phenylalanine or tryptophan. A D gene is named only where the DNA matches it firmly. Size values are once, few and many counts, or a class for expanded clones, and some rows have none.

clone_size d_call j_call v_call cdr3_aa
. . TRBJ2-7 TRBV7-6 CASSLSDSSSYEQYF
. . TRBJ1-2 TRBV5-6 CASSLRTGPGNYGYTF
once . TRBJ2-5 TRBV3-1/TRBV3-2 CASSRQRWSETQYF
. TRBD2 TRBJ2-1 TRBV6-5 CASSPRLAEQFF
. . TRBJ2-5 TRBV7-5 CVRTPGISGGPQETQYF
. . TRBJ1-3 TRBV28 CASSLGGHLSGNTIYF
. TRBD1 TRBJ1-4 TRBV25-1 CASSPGQGPNEKLFF
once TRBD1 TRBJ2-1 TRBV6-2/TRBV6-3 CASSDARQGISDEQFF
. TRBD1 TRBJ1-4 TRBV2 CASSETLTGGQLLFF
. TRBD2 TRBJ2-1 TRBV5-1 CASSLGPAGSYNEQFF
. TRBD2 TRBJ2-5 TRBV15 CATSSGLAGVQETQYF
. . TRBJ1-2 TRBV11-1 CASSPEWTDYGYTF
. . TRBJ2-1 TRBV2 CASRPGGTGSYNEQFF
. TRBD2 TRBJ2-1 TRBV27 CASSPGLAVNEQFF
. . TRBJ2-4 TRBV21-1 CASSRMLPGTGRKLAKNIQYF
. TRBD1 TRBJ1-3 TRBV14 CASSPRGLRPGNTIYF
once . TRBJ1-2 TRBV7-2 CASSLDPGNYGYTF
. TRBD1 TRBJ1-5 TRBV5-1 CASSPGQGDYQPQHF
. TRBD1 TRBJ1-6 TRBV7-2 CASTGGEISNSPLHF
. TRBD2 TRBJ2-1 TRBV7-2 CASSLAGTSGGARNEQFF
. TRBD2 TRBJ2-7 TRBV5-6 CASSLGLAGGYYEQYF
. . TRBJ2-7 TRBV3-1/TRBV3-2 CASSQGSTAYYEQYF
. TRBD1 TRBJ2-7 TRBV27 CASSARTGSSSRSYEQYF
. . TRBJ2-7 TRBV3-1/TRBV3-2 CASSPGLHEQYF
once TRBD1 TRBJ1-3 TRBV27 CASSLAGQGTRNTIYF
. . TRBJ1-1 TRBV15 CATSGTGLNTEAFF
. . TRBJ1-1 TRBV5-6 CASSGDQGYHTEAFF
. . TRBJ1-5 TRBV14 CASSQGAADSNPGNQPQHF
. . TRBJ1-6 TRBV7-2 CASSLTVNLYNSPLHF
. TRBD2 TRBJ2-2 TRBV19 CATRREAGDGAGELFF
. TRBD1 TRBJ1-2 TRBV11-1 CASSPPWTGGLGYTF
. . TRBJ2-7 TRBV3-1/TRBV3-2 CASSQRGEQYF
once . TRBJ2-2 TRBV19 CASSISPGITGELFF
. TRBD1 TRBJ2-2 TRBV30 CAWSLQGGTGELFF
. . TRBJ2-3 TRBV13 CASGRQSSSTDTQYF
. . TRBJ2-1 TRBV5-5 CASSFLQGRGNEQFF
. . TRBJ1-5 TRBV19 CASSIRRVNQPQHF
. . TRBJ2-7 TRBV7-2 CASSSGLEQYF
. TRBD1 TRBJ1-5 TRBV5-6 CASSAGTGFAGNQPQHF
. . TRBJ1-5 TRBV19 CASSLQIDIQPQHF